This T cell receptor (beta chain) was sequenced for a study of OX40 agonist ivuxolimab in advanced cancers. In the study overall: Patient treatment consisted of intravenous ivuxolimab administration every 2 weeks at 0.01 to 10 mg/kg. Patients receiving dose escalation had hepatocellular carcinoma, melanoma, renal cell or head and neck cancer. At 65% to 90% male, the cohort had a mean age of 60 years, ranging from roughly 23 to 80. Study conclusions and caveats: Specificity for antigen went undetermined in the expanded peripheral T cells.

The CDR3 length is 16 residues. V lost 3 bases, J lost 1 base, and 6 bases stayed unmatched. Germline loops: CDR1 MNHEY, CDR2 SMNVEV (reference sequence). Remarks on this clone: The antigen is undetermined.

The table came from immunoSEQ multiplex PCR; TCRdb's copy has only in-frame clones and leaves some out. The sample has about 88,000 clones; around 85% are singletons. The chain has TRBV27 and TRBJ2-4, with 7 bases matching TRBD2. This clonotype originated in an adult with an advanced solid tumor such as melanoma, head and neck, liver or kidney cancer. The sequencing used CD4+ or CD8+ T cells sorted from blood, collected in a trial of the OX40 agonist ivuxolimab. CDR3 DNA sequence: TGTGCCAGCAGTTTGAAAGTGGGAGGGGCCAAAAACATTCAGTACTTC. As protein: CASSLKVGGAKNIQYF.